These 28 T cell receptor beta chains were all obtained from the same sample, sequenced in a study of T cells in Graves' hyperthyroidism and ophthalmopathy. The TCR beta CDR3 regions underwent amplification using RNA transcripts as the source. The study used the HTBI primer set for a first-round RT-PCR of the TCR CDR3. TCRdb analysed the multiplex PCR reads with MiXCR anew, one entry per CDR3 protein. The table has approximately 380,000 distinct CDR3 sequences, more than 12% seen once. Material for sequencing was blood. The receptors stem from a man aged 45-60 years with Graves' ophthalmopathy.

The sample holds many counts of this clonotype. The chain combines TRBV2 with TRBJ1-5, with a tentative D call TRBD1 (5 bases). Germline V gene data show CDR1 as SNHLY and CDR2 as FYNNEI. The CDR3 has 13 amino acids. Trimming shortened V by 4 bases and J by 5 bases, and 9 bases separated the two germline ends. CDR3 residues: CASSGQRDQPQHF. The CDR3 DNA reads TGTGCCAGCAGTGGACAGAGAGATCAGCCCCAGCATTTT.

This clonotype has at least ten counts. The chain uses TRBV15 and TRBJ2-7, with D perhaps matching TRBD1 (7 bases). Trimming took 2 bases from V and 7 from J, leaving 12 bases between them. CDR3 length: 13 residues. Germline loops: CDR1 LNHNV, CDR2 YYDKDF (reference sequence). CDR3 DNA sequence: TGTGCCACCAGCAGAAGACAGGGAGGTGAGCAGTACTTC. Its protein is CATSRRQGGEQYF. Looking up the rest from reference TRBV15 and TRBJ2-7 gives the full variable domain: DAMVIQNPRYQVTQFGKPVTLSCSQTLNHNVMYWYQQKSSQAPKLLFHYYDKDFNNEADTPDNFQSRRPNTSFCFLDIRSPGLGDTAMYLCATSRRQGGEQYFGPGTRLTVT.

This clonotype was picked up many times. The chain recombines TRBV20-1 with TRBJ2-1, with D possibly matching TRBD1 (5 bases). Trimming took off 0 bases at V and 1 base at J, with 7 bases between the two ends. In germline, CDR1 is DFQATT, CDR2 SNEGSKA (reference sequence). The CDR3 runs to 14 residues. In DNA form, the CDR3 reads TGCAGTGCTAGAGACAGGGTTTCCTACAATGAGCAGTTCTTC. Translating gives CSARDRVSYNEQFF.

This clonotype was counted many times. The V call is TRBV12-3 or TRBV12-4, the J call TRBJ2-5; 8 bases map to TRBD1. V dropped 7 bases and J dropped 7; count of bases not matched to a gene: 8. There are 13 residues in the CDR3. The CDR3 loop reads CASTRTGLMTQYF. The CDR3 nucleotides read TGTGCCAGCACCAGGACAGGGCTAATGACCCAGTACTTC.

Many counts were recorded for this clonotype. V gene TRBV3-1 combines with J gene TRBJ2-1; 11 nucleotides line up with TRBD2. This CDR3 comprises 16 residues. In germline, CDR1 is LGHDT, CDR2 YNNKEL (reference sequence). With V trimmed by 3 bases and J by 8 bases, 9 bases remained unmatched. In nucleotides, the CDR3 is TGTGCCAGCAGCCAGACGCTAGCGGGAGGATTGGATGAGCAGTTCTTC. Its protein is CASSQTLAGGLDEQFF.

J is TRBJ2-1 and V is TRBV9, with D unresolved. The V gene's germline CDR1 is SGDLS and CDR2 YYNGEE. This CDR3 is built from 14 residues. Between the trimmed V and J ends, which lost 4 bases and 6 bases, there was a span of 14 bases. The CDR3 protein is CASSPTISSNEQFF. In DNA form, the CDR3 reads TGTGCCAGCAGCCCCACGATCAGCTCCAATGAGCAGTTCTTC.

In regard to this clonotype: Germline is not matched at one junction end, which may reflect a read error. The gene calls are TRBV10-1 and TRBJ2-5; D is uncertain. CDR1 and CDR2 from the germline V gene are WNHNN and SYGVQD (reference sequence). The CDR3 consists of 13 residues. CDR3 region: CASNRDFQEIQYF. The CDR3 bases are TGCGCCAGCAACAGAGACTTCCAAGAGATCCAGTACTTC.

This clonotype was picked up many times. The chain combines TRBV2 with TRBJ2-1, with TRBD1 identical over 10 bases. V shed 3 bases, J shed 6 bases, and the junction held 5 bases outside the gene matches. Germline V lookup: CDR1 SNHLY, CDR2 FYNNEI. The CDR3 consists of 15 residues. CDR3 sequence: CASSDFGQGGNEQFF. Here the CDR3 DNA reads TGTGCCAGCAGTGATTTCGGACAGGGGGGCAATGAGCAGTTCTTC.

This clonotype was seen more than once but under ten times. V usage is TRBV19 and J usage is TRBJ1-5; D gene ambiguous. Germline-derived CDR1 and CDR2 are LNHDA and SQIVND (reference sequence). This CDR3 has 16 residues. The V end was cut by 6 bases, the J end by 1 base, with 16 bases between. CDR3 amino acids: CASRESGYGSNQPQHF. The CDR3 bases are TGTGCCAGTAGGGAGTCGGGCTATGGGAGCAATCAGCCCCAGCATTTT. Full variable domain (remainder filled in from reference TRBV19 and TRBJ1-5): DGGITQSPKYLFRKEGQNVTLSCEQNLNHDAMYWYRQDPGQGLRLIYYSQIVNDFQKGDIAEGYSVSREKKESFPLTVTSAQKNPTAFYLCASRESGYGSNQPQHFGDGTRLSIL.

This clonotype was seen repeatedly, ten times or more. The rearrangement links TRBV11-3 to TRBJ2-1, with 13 bases identical to TRBD2. Germline CDR1 reads SGHNT; CDR2 reads YENEEA. The CDR3 totals 15 residues. V shed 4 bases and J 7 bases; nucleotides not matched to a gene: 4. The CDR3 reads CASSSRTSGSNEQFF. DNA for the CDR3: TGTGCCAGCAGCTCCCGGACTAGCGGGAGTAATGAGCAGTTCTTC. The full variable domain, its missing parts supplied by reference TRBV11-3 and TRBJ2-1, is EAGVVQSPRYKIIEKKQPVAFWCNPISGHNTLYWYLQNLGQGPELLIRYENEEAVDDSQLPKDRFSAERLKGVDSTLKIQPAELGDSAVYLCASSSRTSGSNEQFFGPGTRLTVL.

This clonotype was observed many times. The rearrangement uses TRBV20-1 and TRBJ2-5, with 7 bases fitting TRBD1. Germline CDR1 and CDR2: DFQATT and SNEGSKA (reference sequence). The CDR3 totals 13 residues. J was trimmed by 2 bases and V by 3 bases; bases with no gene match: 3. The CDR3 nucleotides read TGCAGTGCTAGGCCGGGACAGCAAGAGACCCAGTACTTC. Translated, it gives CSARPGQQETQYF.

At least ten counts were recorded for this clonotype. This sequence joins TRBV2 and TRBJ2-3; 7 bases agree with TRBD2. CDR3 length equals 15 residues. Germline V gene data show CDR1 as SNHLY and CDR2 as FYNNEI. With 4 bases clipped from V and 4 bases from J, the junction kept 8 bases outside the gene matches. CDR3 in amino acids: CASSVEGGRADTQYF. Written as DNA, the CDR3 is TGTGCCAGCAGTGTAGAGGGAGGGCGAGCAGATACGCAGTATTTT.

The sample holds many counts of this clonotype. This chain links TRBV13 with TRBJ2-3; 10 positions match TRBD1. CDR1 and CDR2 from the germline V gene are PRHDT and FYEKMQ (reference sequence). This CDR3 is 21 amino acids long. Trimming removed 1 base from V and 2 bases from J; junction bases left unmatched: 18. This chain's CDR3 is CASSLEYRGTGVAGVTDTQYF. For the CDR3, the DNA is TGTGCCAGCAGCTTAGAGTATCGGGGGACAGGGGTTGCGGGAGTCACAGATACGCAGTATTTT.

This clonotype was seen more than once but under ten times. The rearrangement links TRBV9 to TRBJ2-3; D gene uncertain. Germline-derived CDR1 and CDR2 are SGDLS and YYNGEE. The CDR3 has 14 amino acids. The V gene lost 2 bases and the J gene lost 3 bases, with 10 bases spanning the gap. CDR3 coding DNA: TGTGCCAGCAGCGTCCATCCAGAGACAGATACGCAGTATTTT. This codes for CASSVHPETDTQYF. The full variable domain, with the rest looked up from reference TRBV9 and TRBJ2-3, is DSGVTQTPKHLITATGQRVTLRCSPRSGDLSVYWYQQSLDQGLQFLIQYYNGEERAKGNILERFSAQQFPDLHSELNLSSLELGDSALYFCASSVHPETDTQYFGPGTRLTVL.

This clonotype has a handful of counts. This chain joins TRBV7-2 and TRBJ1-1; D is possibly TRBD1 (5 bases). CDR1 SGHTA and CDR2 FQGNSA come from the germline V gene. V was trimmed by 2 bases and J by 1 base, leaving 11 bases between them. The CDR3 consists of 15 residues. The CDR3 here is CASSLSGGANTEAFF. In nucleotides, the CDR3 is TGTGCCAGCAGCTTAAGTGGCGGGGCGAACACTGAAGCTTTCTTT.

The J gene is TRBJ1-4, the V gene TRBV12-3 or TRBV12-4; D is perhaps TRBD1 (5 bases). The CDR3 runs 14 residues. Trimming removed 3 bases at V and 7 bases at J, with 12 bases between. The CDR3 DNA follows: TGTGCCAGCAGTTTTTTGCAGGGTTTTGAAAAACTGTTTTTT. Translated: CASSFLQGFEKLFF.

This clonotype was seen many times. This chain links TRBV7-9 with TRBJ1-4; TRBD1 agrees at 10 bases. V lost 5 bases and J lost 7; bases outside the gene matches: 7. CDR1 and CDR2 (germline): SEHNR, FQNEAQ (reference sequence). The CDR3 runs 15 residues. The CDR3 DNA reads as TGTGCCAGCAGCACGCGACAGGGGGCGCCTGAAAAACTGTTTTTT. Protein product: CASSTRQGAPEKLFF.

This clonotype was seen at least ten times. The rearrangement uses TRBV5-1 and TRBJ2-1; 7 nucleotides line up with TRBD2. The V gene's germline CDR1 is SGHRS and CDR2 YFSETQ. The V gene end was trimmed by 0 bases and the J gene end by 9 bases; junction bases not matched to a gene: 9. The CDR3 totals 15 residues. The CDR3, as DNA: TGCGCCAGCAGCTTGGGGGCTAGCGGAGGCCCTGAGCAGTTCTTC. As protein: CASSLGASGGPEQFF.

At least ten counts were recorded for this clonotype. The V call is TRBV6-6, the J call TRBJ2-5, with D perhaps matching TRBD2 (5 bases). The CDR3 sequence is 15 residues long. Per germline, CDR1 MNHNY and CDR2 SVGAGI (reference sequence). V dropped 0 bases and J dropped 5 bases, with 13 bases sitting between them. DNA for the CDR3: TGTGCCAGCAGTTACTCGGAAAGCGGCGGGGAGACCCAGTACTTC. Encoded protein: CASSYSESGGETQYF.

The sample holds a few counts of this clonotype. V is TRBV29-1 and J is TRBJ1-1; D is possibly TRBD1 (5 bases). The germline gives CDR1 SQVTM, CDR2 ANQGSEA. The germline V and J ends were trimmed by 5 bases and 1 base, with 11 bases remaining between them. The CDR3 is made up of 13 amino acids. The CDR3 region is CSVLRGQNTEAFF. The DNA for the CDR3 is TGCAGCGTTCTCCGCGGACAGAACACTGAAGCTTTCTTT.

This clonotype was found a few times. V usage is TRBV5-6 and J usage is TRBJ1-1; D is ambiguous. The V gene's germline CDR1 is SGHDT and CDR2 YYEEEE. The V end lost 4 bases, the J end lost 4 bases, and 11 bases lay between the germline ends. This CDR3 region has 13 residues. The CDR3 DNA is TGTGCCAGCAGCATACAAGGTAGCACTGAAGCTTTCTTT. It encodes CASSIQGSTEAFF.

This clonotype was recorded a few times. The rearrangement links TRBV19 to TRBJ2-7; 8 bases are shared with TRBD1. With V trimmed by 5 bases and J by 4 bases, 7 bases remained unmatched. From germline, CDR1 is LNHDA and CDR2 SQIVND (reference sequence). This CDR3 comprises 14 residues. In nucleotides, the CDR3 is TGTGCCAGTAGTTTCGGGACAGGTGATTACGAGCAGTACTTC. It translates to CASSFGTGDYEQYF. Full variable domain (missing parts from reference TRBV19 and TRBJ2-7): DGGITQSPKYLFRKEGQNVTLSCEQNLNHDAMYWYRQDPGQGLRLIYYSQIVNDFQKGDIAEGYSVSREKKESFPLTVTSAQKNPTAFYLCASSFGTGDYEQYFGPGTRLTVT.

Ten or more counts support this clonotype. The V gene is TRBV19, the J gene TRBJ1-1; D not certain. This CDR3 is 12 amino acids long. Germline V gives CDR1 LNHDA, CDR2 SQIVND (reference sequence). V lost 5 bases and J lost 0, with 4 bases in between. CDR3 in DNA: TGTGCCAGTAGTCATCTGAACACTGAAGCTTTCTTT. Its protein is CASSHLNTEAFF.

In its sample, this clonotype was seen many times. This chain links TRBV2 with TRBJ2-1, with 9 nucleotides matching TRBD2. Germline V CDR1 and CDR2: SNHLY, FYNNEI. The CDR3 extends over 16 amino acids. Trimming took 4 bases from V and 0 from J; bases not matched to a gene: 4. CDR3 residues: CASSVLSGSSYNEQFF. In DNA form, the CDR3 reads TGTGCCAGCAGTGTTCTTAGCGGGAGCTCCTACAATGAGCAGTTCTTC.

The V call is TRBV29-1, the J call TRBJ2-3, with unresolved D. Trimming removed 6 bases from V and 4 bases from J, with 14 bases in between. This CDR3 is built from 13 residues. Germline V gives CDR1 SQVTM, CDR2 ANQGSEA. The CDR3 loop is CSVQELPPDTQYF. The CDR3 DNA follows: TGCAGCGTGCAGGAGCTCCCCCCAGATACGCAGTATTTT.

The rearrangement links TRBV28 to TRBJ2-7; 15 bases map to TRBD2. Germline assignment: CDR1 MDHEN and CDR2 SYDVKM. V lost 5 bases, J lost 0 bases, and 8 bases stayed unmatched. The CDR3 covers 18 residues. CDR3 amino acids: CASSPGGLAGGYSYEQYF. The CDR3 DNA follows: TGTGCCAGCAGTCCCGGGGGACTAGCGGGAGGCTACTCCTACGAGCAGTACTTC.

This clonotype was recorded at least ten times. This rearrangement joins TRBV20-1 to TRBJ2-3; 11 nucleotides match TRBD1. Germline V gene lookup returns CDR1 DFQATT and CDR2 SNEGSKA (reference sequence). Trimming removed 0 bases from V and 4 bases from J; junction bases left unmatched: 6. The CDR3 is 16 amino acids. In DNA form, the CDR3 reads TGCAGTGCTAGAGATCCAGGACAGGGGGCCGCAGATACGCAGTATTTT. Its protein product is CSARDPGQGAADTQYF.

Many counts were recorded for this clonotype. The J gene is TRBJ2-1, the V gene TRBV5-1; D uncertain. There are 15 residues in the CDR3. Per germline, CDR1 SGHRS and CDR2 YFSETQ. Trimming stripped 0 bases from V and 1 base from J, with 8 bases between. CDR3 amino acids: CASSLDWESYNEQFF. The CDR3, as DNA: TGCGCCAGCAGCTTGGATTGGGAATCCTACAATGAGCAGTTCTTC. Based on the CDR3 plus reference TRBV5-1 and TRBJ2-1, the full variable domain is KAGVTQTPRYLIKTRGQQVTLSCSPISGHRSVSWYQQTPGQGLQFLFEYFSETQRNKGNFPGRFSGRQFSNSRSEMNVSTLELGDSALYLCASSLDWESYNEQFFGPGTRLTVL.